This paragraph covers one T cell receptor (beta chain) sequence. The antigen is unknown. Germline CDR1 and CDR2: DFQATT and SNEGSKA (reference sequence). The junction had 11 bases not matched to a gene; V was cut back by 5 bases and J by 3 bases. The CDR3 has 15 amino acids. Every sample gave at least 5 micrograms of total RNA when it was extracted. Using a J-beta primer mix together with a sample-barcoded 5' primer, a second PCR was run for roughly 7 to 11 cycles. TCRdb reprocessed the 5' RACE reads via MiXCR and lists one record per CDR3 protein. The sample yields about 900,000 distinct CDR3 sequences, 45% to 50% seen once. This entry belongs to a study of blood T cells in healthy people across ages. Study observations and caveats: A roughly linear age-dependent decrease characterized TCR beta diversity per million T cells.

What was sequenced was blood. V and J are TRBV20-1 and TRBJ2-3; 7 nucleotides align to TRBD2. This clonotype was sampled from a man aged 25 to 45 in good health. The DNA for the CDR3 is TGCAGTGCTCCGATTGGGGGGGGTAGTACAGATACGCAGTATTTT. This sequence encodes CSAPIGGGSTDTQYF.